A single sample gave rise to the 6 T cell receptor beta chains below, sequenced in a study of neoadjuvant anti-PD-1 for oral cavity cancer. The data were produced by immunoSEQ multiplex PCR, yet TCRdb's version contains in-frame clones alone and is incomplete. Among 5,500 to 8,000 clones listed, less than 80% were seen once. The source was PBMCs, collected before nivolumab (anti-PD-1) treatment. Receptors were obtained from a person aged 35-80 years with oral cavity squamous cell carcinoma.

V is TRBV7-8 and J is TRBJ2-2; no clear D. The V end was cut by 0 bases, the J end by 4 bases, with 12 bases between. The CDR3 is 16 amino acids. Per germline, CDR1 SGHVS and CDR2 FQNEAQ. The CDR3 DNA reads TGTGCCAGCAGCTTAGCGTCGGTCAGAGCCACCGGGGAGCTGTTTTTT. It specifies CASSLASVRATGELFF.

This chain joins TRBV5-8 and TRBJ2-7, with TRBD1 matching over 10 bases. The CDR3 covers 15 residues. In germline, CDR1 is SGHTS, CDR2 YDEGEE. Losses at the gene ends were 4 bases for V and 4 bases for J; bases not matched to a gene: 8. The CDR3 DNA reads TGTGCCAGCAGCAATCGACAGGGGGCGAAGTACGAGCAGTACTTC. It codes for CASSNRQGAKYEQYF.

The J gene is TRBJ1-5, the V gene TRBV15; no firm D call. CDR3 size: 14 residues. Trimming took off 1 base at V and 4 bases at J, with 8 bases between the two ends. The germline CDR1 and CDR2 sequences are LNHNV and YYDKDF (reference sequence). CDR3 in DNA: TGTGCCACCAGCAGAGGGGCAAGAAATCAGCCCCAGCATTTT. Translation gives CATSRGARNQPQHF.

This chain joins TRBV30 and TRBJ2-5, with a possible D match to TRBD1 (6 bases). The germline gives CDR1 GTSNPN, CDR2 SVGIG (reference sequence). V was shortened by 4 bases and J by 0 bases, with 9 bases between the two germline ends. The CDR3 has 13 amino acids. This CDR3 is CAWTRGYQETQYF. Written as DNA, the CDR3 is TGTGCCTGGACTAGGGGGTACCAAGAGACCCAGTACTTC.

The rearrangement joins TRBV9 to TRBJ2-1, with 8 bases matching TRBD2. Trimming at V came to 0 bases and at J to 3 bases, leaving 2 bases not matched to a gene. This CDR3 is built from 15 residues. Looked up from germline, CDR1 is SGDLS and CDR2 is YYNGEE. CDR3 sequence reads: CASSVDSGGYNEQFF. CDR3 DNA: TGTGCCAGCAGCGTAGACAGCGGGGGCTACAATGAGCAGTTCTTC.

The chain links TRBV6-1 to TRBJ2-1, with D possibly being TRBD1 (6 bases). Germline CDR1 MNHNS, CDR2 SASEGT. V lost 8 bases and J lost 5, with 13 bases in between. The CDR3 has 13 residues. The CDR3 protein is CASATGTNNEQFF. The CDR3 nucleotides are TGTGCCAGCGCAACCGGGACAAACAATGAGCAGTTCTTC.